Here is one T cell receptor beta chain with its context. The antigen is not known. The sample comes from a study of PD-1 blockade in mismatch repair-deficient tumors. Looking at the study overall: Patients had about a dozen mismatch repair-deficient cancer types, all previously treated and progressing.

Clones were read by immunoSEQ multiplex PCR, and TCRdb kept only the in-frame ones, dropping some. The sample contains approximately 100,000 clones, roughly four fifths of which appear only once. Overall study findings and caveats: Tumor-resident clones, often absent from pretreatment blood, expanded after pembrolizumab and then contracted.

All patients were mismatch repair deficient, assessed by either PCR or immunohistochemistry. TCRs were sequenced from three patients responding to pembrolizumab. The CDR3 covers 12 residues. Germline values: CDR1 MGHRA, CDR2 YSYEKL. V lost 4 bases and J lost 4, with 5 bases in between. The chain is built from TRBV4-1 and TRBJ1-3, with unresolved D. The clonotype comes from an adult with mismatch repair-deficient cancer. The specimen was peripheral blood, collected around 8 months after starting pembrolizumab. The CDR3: CASSLSGNTIYF. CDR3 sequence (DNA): TGCGCCAGCAGCCTAAGCGGAAACACCATATATTTT.